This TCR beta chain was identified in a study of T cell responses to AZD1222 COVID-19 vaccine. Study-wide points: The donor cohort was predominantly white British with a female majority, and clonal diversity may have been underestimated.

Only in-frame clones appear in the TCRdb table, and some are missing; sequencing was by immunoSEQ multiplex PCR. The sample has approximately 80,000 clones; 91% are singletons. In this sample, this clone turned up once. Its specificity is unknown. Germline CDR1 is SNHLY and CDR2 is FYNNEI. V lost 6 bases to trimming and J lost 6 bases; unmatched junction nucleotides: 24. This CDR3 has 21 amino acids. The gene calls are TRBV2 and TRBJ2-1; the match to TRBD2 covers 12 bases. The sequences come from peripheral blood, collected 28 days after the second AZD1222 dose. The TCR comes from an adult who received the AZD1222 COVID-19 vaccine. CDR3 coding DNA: TGTGCCAGCAGAGGTCTAACGGGGCAGGGAACTAGCGGGAGGTTCAGCAATGAGCAGTTCTTC. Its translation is CASRGLTGQGTSGRFSNEQFF.